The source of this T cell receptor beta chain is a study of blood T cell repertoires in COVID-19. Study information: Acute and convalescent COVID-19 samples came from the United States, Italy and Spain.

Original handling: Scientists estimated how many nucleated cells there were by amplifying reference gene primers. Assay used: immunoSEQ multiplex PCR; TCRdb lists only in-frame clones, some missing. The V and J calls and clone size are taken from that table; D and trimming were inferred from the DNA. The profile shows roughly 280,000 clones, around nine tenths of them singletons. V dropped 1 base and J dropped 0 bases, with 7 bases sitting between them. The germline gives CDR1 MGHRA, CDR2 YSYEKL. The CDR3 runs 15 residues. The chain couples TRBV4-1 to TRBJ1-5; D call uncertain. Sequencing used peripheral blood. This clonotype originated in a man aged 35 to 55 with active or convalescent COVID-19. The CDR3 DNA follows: TGCGCCAGCAGCCAAGGGGCGCTTAGCAATCAGCCCCAGCATTTT. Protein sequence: CASSQGALSNQPQHF.